A single sample is the source of the 18 T cell receptor beta chains below, sequenced in a study of blood T cell repertoires in COVID-19. The method was immunoSEQ multiplex PCR; TCRdb's version includes in-frame clones alone and lacks a portion of them. Seen here are about 170,000 clones, around 80% observed once, and the top ten hold under 20%. Source material: PBMCs or T cells enriched from blood (not recorded which). Source of these receptors: a woman aged 70-85 years in a cohort exposed to, infected with or recovered from COVID-19 (not recorded which).

The genes are TRBV5-6 and TRBJ2-7; the match to TRBD2 covers 15 bases. The length of the CDR3 is 17 residues. J lost 6 bases, V lost 3 bases, and 10 bases had no gene match. CDR1 and CDR2 from the germline V gene are SGHDT and YYEEEE. This CDR3 is CASSSRHSGLAGGEQYF. CDR3 nucleotide sequence: TGTGCCAGCAGCTCGAGGCACTCGGGACTAGCGGGAGGCGAGCAGTACTTC.

The chain uses TRBV7-9 and TRBJ2-7; a weak D match, TRBD1 (5 bases). The CDR3 totals 15 residues. The V gene lost 6 bases and the J gene lost 3 bases, with 18 bases spanning the gap. In germline, CDR1 is SEHNR, CDR2 FQNEAQ (reference sequence). This chain's CDR3 is CASSSRAGPIYEQYF. DNA for the CDR3: TGTGCCAGCAGTTCCCGGGCAGGGCCGATCTACGAGCAGTACTTC.

The gene calls are TRBV4-3 and TRBJ1-1, with D unclear. CDR3 length equals 15 residues. Between the trimmed V and J ends, which lost 2 bases and 1 base, there was a span of 11 bases. Germline values: CDR1 LGHNA, CDR2 YSLEER. CDR3 in amino acids: CASSQRGGWNTEAFF. DNA of the CDR3: TGCGCCAGCAGCCAACGAGGAGGGTGGAACACTGAAGCTTTCTTT.

The chain uses TRBV5-1 and TRBJ2-1, with a possible D match to TRBD2 (5 bases). The germline CDR1 and CDR2 sequences are SGHRS and YFSETQ. The CDR3 consists of 15 residues. Between the trimmed V and J ends, which lost 0 bases and 12 bases, there was a span of 19 bases. CDR3 region: CASSLALAAHEVQFF. In DNA form, the CDR3 reads TGCGCCAGCAGCTTGGCGCTAGCCGCCCACGAGGTGCAGTTCTTC.

The rearrangement joins TRBV10-3 to TRBJ2-7; 9 bases fit TRBD1. Per germline, CDR1 ENHRY and CDR2 SYGVKD. With V trimmed by 6 bases and J by 3 bases, 6 bases remained unmatched. The CDR3 has 14 amino acids. CDR3 region: CAISPGQGLYEQYF. The CDR3 bases are TGTGCCATCAGCCCGGGACAGGGCCTCTACGAGCAGTACTTC.

This clone was seen a handful of times. The rearrangement joins TRBV10-3 to TRBJ1-3; possible D gene TRBD1, 6 bases. The CDR3 totals 13 residues. CDR1 and CDR2 (germline): ENHRY, SYGVKD. Between the trimmed V and J ends, which lost 6 bases and 0 bases, there was a span of 6 bases. CDR3 protein: CAIRDSSGNTIYF. CDR3 nucleotide sequence: TGTGCCATCAGGGACAGCTCTGGAAACACCATATATTTT.

The V call is TRBV18, the J call TRBJ2-1, with 7 nucleotides matching TRBD1. V lost 6 bases, J lost 7 bases, and 12 bases stayed unmatched. The CDR3 is 15 amino acids. Germline lookup yields CDR1 KGHSH and CDR2 LQKENI. The CDR3 sequence: CASSPRAGGQNEQFF. In DNA form, the CDR3 reads TGTGCCAGCTCCCCGCGGGCAGGGGGACAAAATGAGCAGTTCTTC.

The chain employs TRBV9 and TRBJ1-1, with D possibly being TRBD1 (6 bases). Germline values: CDR1 SGDLS, CDR2 YYNGEE. The length of the CDR3 is 14 residues. Between the trimmed V and J ends, which lost 6 bases and 1 base, there was a span of 13 bases. Written as DNA, the CDR3 is TGTGCCAGCACCGTGACAGGCTCGAACACTGAAGCTTTCTTT. It codes for CASTVTGSNTEAFF.

This clone occurred a few times. In nucleotides, the CDR3 is TGTGCCAGCAGCTCCACCCTAGGGGATAGGGGCAATCAGCCCCAGCATTTT. Translated, it gives CASSSTLGDRGNQPQHF. V and J are TRBV28 and TRBJ1-5, with a weak D call TRBD1 (5 bases). The CDR3 is 17 amino acids. Trimming removed 6 bases from V and 2 bases from J, with 20 bases in between. CDR1 MDHEN and CDR2 SYDVKM come from the germline V gene.

The chain is built from TRBV29-1 and TRBJ2-5, with 9 bases aligning to TRBD1. CDR1 and CDR2 from the germline V gene are SQVTM and ANQGSEA. V was pared by 7 bases and J by 5 bases, with 8 bases of the junction left unmatched. The CDR3 covers 13 residues. CDR3 DNA sequence: TGCAGCGGGGTACAGGGGGCGTGGGAGACCCAGTACTTC. The encoded protein is CSGVQGAWETQYF.

This clone has only one observation. The chain uses TRBV28 and TRBJ1-2; 8 bases agree with TRBD1. CDR1 and CDR2 from the germline V gene are MDHEN and SYDVKM. The V and J ends lost 10 bases and 6 bases, in that order; junction bases with no gene match: 16. There are 15 residues in the CDR3. In nucleotides, the CDR3 is TGTGCCATCGCGCCTCCCCAGGGGGCGCGTAATGGCTACACCTTC. It specifies CAIAPPQGARNGYTF.

J is TRBJ2-5 and V is TRBV27; 15 bases map to TRBD2. The CDR3 length is 17 residues. V was pared by 6 bases and J by 2 bases, with 7 bases of the junction left unmatched. The germline CDR1 and CDR2 sequences are MNHEY and SMNVEV (reference sequence). CDR3 loop: CASSRRTSGRGQETQYF. The CDR3 region has the DNA TGTGCCAGCAGCCGACGGACTAGCGGGAGGGGTCAAGAGACCCAGTACTTC.

Only a few counts were recorded for this clone. The V gene is TRBV5-4, the J gene TRBJ2-3, with 13 bases fitting TRBD2. Trimming took 3 bases from V and 4 from J; bases not matched to a gene: 5. This CDR3 contains 16 residues. CDR1 and CDR2 from the germline V gene are SGHNT and YYREEE (reference sequence). The DNA for the CDR3 is TGTGCCAGCAGCTCAGGACTAGCGGGAGCGGCAGATACGCAGTATTTT. This encodes CASSSGLAGAADTQYF.

V is TRBV6-5 and J is TRBJ2-1, with D possibly matching TRBD2 (6 bases). CDR1 is MNHEY, CDR2 SVGAGI, per germline. V was pared by 7 bases and J by 4 bases, with 11 bases between. The CDR3 extends over 13 amino acids. CDR3 bases: TGTGCCAGCAACCAGGGACTTTACAATGAGCAGTTCTTC. Residues: CASNQGLYNEQFF.

This clone was seen at least ten times. The chain links TRBV10-3 to TRBJ2-5, with TRBD1 identical over 8 bases. Germline V gives CDR1 ENHRY, CDR2 SYGVKD. The CDR3 spans 14 residues. V shed 5 bases, J shed 3 bases, and the junction held 5 bases outside the gene matches. DNA for the CDR3: TGTGCCATCAGTACGATGACAGGGGAAGAGACCCAGTACTTC. Its translation is CAISTMTGEETQYF.

This clone occurred once. The rearrangement uses TRBV11-2 and TRBJ1-1; D call uncertain. The V gene's germline CDR1 is SGHAT and CDR2 FQNNGV. CDR3 length: 13 amino acids. Trimming cost V 4 bases and J 1 base, with 7 bases left between them. The CDR3 loop is CASSSLRNTEAFF. DNA of the CDR3: TGTGCCAGCAGCTCTCTCAGGAACACTGAAGCTTTCTTT. Supplemented by reference TRBV11-2 and TRBJ1-1, the full variable domain reads EAGVAQSPRYKIIEKRQSVAFWCNPISGHATLYWYQQILGQGPKLLIQFQNNGVVDDSQLPKDRFSAERLKGVDSTLKIQPAKLEDSAVYLCASSSLRNTEAFFGQGTRLTVV.

The chain couples TRBV4-1 to TRBJ1-2, with D maybe TRBD1 (5 bases). Deletions cut 1 base from V and 1 base from J, with 13 bases between. The CDR3 covers 16 residues. Germline assignment: CDR1 MGHRA and CDR2 YSYEKL. The CDR3 region has the DNA TGCGCCAGCAGCCAAGGGTTAACAGGAATTAACTATGGCTACACCTTC. It yields the protein CASSQGLTGINYGYTF.

A single count supports this clone. The chain recombines TRBV28 with TRBJ2-5; TRBD2 matches at 9 bases. CDR1 is MDHEN, CDR2 SYDVKM, per germline. Trimming took 3 bases from V and 1 from J; bases not matched to a gene: 3. This CDR3 is built from 15 residues. The CDR3 protein is CASSFAGGIQETQYF. CDR3 bases: TGTGCCAGCAGTTTTGCGGGAGGGATCCAAGAGACCCAGTACTTC. The full variable domain, in which reference TRBV28 and TRBJ2-5 provide the parts outside the CDR3, is DVKVTQSSRYLVKRTGEKVFLECVQDMDHENMFWYRQDPGLGLRLIYFSYDVKMKEKGDIPEGYSVSREKKERFSLILESASTNQTSMYLCASSFAGGIQETQYFGPGTRLLVL.